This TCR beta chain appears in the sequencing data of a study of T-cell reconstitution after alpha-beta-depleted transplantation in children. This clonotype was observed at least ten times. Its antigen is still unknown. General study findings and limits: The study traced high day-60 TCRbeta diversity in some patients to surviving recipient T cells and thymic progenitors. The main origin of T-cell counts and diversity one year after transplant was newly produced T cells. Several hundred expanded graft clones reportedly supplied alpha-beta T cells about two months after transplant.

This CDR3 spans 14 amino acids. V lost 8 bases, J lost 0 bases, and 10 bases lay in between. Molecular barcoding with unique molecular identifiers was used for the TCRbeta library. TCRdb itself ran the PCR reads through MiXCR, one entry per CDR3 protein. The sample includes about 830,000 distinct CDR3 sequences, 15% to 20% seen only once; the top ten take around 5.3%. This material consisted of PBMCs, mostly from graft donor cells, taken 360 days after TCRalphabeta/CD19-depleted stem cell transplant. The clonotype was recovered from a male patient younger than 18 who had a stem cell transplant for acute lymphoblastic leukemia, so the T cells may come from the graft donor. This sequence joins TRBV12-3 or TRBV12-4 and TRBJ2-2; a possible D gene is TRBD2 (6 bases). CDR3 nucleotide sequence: TGTGCCAGCGGGAGGCAGCCGAACACCGGGGAGCTGTTTTTT. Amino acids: CASGRQPNTGELFF.